This T cell receptor beta chain was sequenced in a study of identical twins. A word on this clonotype: A single base separates this from a much larger clone, so it may be a read error.

TCRdb fed the 5' RACE reads into MiXCR, producing one record per CDR3 protein. The table records 450,000 or so distinct CDR3 sequences, around 14% of them present only once. The germline V gene encodes CDR1 SGDLS and CDR2 YYNGEE. This CDR3 has 12 residues. Between the trimmed V and J ends, which lost 0 bases and 7 bases, there was a span of 6 bases. A further study also used this sample, focusing on yellow fever vaccine responses in identical twins.

The TCR was taken from a woman under 30 in good health. V gene TRBV9 combines with J gene TRBJ2-3; tentatively, D is TRBD1 or TRBD2 (5 bases each). The sample comprised CD4+ T cells sorted from blood. The CDR3 here is CASSVGGHTQYF. The CDR3 coding sequence is TGTGCCAGCAGCGTAGGGGGACATACGCAGTATTTT.